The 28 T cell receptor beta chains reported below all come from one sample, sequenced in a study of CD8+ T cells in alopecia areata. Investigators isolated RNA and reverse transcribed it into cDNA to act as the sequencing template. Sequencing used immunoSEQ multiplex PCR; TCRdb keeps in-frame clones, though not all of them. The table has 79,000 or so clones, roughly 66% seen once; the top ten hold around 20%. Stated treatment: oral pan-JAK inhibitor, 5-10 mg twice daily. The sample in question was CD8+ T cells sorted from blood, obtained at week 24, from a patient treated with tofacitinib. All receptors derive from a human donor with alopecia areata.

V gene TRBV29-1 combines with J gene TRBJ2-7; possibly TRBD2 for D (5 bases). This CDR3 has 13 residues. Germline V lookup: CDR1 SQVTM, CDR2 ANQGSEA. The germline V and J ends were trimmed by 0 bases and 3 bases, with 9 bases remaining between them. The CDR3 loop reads CSVEDGSGYEQYF. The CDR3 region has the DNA TGCAGCGTTGAAGATGGGAGTGGCTACGAGCAGTACTTC.

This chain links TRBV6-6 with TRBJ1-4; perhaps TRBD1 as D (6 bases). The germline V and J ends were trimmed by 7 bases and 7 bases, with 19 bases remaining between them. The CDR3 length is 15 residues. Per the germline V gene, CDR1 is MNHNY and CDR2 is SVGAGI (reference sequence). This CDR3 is CASTEMGQPTEKLFF. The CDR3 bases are TGTGCCAGCACCGAAATGGGACAACCAACTGAAAAACTGTTTTTT.

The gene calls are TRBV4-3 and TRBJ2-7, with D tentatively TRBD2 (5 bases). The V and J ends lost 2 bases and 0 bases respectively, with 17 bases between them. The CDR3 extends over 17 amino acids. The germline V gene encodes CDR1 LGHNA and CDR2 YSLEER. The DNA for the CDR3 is TGCGCCAGCAGCCAAAACCCCGGGATAGGGAGCTCCTACGAGCAGTACTTC. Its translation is CASSQNPGIGSSYEQYF.

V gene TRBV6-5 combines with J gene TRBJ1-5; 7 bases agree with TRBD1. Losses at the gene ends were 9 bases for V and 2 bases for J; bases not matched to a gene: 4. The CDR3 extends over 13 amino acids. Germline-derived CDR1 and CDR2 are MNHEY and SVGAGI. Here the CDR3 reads CASSTGGNQPQHF. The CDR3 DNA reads TGTGCCAGTAGTACAGGGGGCAATCAGCCCCAGCATTTT.

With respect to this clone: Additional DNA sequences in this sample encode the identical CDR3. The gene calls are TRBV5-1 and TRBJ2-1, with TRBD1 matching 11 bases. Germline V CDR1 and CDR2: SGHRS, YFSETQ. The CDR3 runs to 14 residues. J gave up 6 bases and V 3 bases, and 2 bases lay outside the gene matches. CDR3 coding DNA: TGCGCCAGCAGCTGGACAGGGGGCGGCAATGAGCAGTTCTTC. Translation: CASSWTGGGNEQFF.

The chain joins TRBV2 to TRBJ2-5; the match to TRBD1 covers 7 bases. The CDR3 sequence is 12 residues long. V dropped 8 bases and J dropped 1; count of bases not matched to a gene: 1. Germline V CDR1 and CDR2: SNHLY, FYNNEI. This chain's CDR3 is CASEGAQETQYF. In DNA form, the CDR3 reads TGTGCCAGCGAGGGGGCCCAAGAGACCCAGTACTTC.

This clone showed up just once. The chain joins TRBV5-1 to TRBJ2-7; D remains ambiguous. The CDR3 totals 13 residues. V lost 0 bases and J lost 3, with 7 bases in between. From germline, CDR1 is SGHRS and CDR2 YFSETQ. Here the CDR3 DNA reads TGCGCCAGCAGCTTGGACCCTATCTACGAGCAGTACTTC. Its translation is CASSLDPIYEQYF.

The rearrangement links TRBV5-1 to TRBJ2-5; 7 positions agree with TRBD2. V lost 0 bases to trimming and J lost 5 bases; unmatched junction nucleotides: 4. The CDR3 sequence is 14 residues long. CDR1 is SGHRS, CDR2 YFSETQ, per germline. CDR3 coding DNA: TGCGCCAGCAGCTTGGCAATCGGGGGGGAGACCCAGTACTTC. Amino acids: CASSLAIGGETQYF. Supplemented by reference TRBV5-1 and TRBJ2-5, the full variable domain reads KAGVTQTPRYLIKTRGQQVTLSCSPISGHRSVSWYQQTPGQGLQFLFEYFSETQRNKGNFPGRFSGRQFSNSRSEMNVSTLELGDSALYLCASSLAIGGETQYFGPGTRLLVL.

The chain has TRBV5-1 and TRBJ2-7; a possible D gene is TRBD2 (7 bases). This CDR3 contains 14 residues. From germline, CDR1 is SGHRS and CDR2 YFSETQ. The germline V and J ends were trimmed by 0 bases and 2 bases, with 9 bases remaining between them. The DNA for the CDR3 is TGCGCCAGCAGCTTGGGCGGGGGCCCCTACGAGCAGTACTTC. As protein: CASSLGGGPYEQYF.

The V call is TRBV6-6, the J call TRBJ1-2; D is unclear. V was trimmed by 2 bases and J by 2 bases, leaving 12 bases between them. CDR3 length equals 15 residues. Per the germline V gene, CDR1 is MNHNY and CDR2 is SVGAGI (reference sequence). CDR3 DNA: TGTGCCAGCAGTTACGATACGGCGGAGAACTATGGCTACACCTTC. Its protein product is CASSYDTAENYGYTF.

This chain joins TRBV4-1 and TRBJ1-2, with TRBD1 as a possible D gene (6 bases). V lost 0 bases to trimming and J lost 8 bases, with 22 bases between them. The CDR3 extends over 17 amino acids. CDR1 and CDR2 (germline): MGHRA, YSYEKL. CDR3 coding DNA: TGCGCCAGCAGCCAAGATTGGCAGGACAGTTTTAATGGGGGCTACACCTTC. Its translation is CASSQDWQDSFNGGYTF.

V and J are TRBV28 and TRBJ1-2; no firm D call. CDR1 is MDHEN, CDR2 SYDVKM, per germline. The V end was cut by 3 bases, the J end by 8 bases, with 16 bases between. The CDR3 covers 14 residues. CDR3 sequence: CASSFSGGGRGYTF. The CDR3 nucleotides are TGTGCCAGCAGTTTTAGTGGCGGCGGACGCGGCTACACCTTC.

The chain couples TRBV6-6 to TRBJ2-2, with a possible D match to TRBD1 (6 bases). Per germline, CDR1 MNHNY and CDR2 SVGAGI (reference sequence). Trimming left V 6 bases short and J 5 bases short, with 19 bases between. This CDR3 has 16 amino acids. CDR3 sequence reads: CASSPTGIGETGELFF. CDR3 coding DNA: TGTGCCAGCAGCCCCACAGGGATTGGGGAAACCGGGGAGCTGTTTTTT.

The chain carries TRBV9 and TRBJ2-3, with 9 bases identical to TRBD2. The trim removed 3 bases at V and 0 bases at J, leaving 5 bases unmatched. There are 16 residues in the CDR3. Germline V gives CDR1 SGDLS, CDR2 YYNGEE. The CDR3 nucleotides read TGTGCCAGCAGCGAAGGGACTAGCCTAAGCACAGATACGCAGTATTTT. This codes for CASSEGTSLSTDTQYF.

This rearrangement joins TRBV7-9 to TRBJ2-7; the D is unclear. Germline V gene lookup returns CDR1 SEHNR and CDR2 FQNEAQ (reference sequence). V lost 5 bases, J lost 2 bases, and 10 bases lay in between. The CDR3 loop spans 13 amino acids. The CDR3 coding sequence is TGTGCCAGCAGCAGTGGCAGTCCCTACGAGCAGTACTTC. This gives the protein CASSSGSPYEQYF.

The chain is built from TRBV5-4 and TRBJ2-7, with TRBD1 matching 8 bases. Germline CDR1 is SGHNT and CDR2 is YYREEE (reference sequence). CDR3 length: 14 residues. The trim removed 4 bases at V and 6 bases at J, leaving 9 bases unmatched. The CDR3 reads CASSDKGTGLEQYF. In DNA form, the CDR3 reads TGTGCCAGCAGCGATAAGGGGACAGGCCTCGAGCAGTACTTC.

CDR3 sequence: CASSLGTGIYEQYF. In DNA, the CDR3 is TGTGCCAGCAGCTTGGGGACAGGGATCTACGAGCAGTACTTC. The chain has TRBV11-2 and TRBJ2-7; the match to TRBD1 covers 9 bases. This CDR3 spans 14 amino acids. V was clipped by 3 bases and J by 3 bases; unmatched bases: 3. The germline V gene has CDR1 SGHAT and CDR2 FQNNGV.

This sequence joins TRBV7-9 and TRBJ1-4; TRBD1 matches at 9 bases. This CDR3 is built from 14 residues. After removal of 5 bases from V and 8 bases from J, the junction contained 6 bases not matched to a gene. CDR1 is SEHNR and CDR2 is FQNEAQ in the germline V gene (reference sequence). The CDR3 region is CASSPQGAGEKLFF. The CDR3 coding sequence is TGTGCCAGCAGCCCACAGGGGGCCGGCGAAAAACTGTTTTTT.

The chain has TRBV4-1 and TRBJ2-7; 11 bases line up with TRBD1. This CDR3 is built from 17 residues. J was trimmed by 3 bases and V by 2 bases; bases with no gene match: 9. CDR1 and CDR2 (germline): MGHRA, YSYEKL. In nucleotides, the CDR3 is TGCGCCAGCAGCCAATCCACCGGGACAGGGGGATTCTACGAGCAGTACTTC. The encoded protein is CASSQSTGTGGFYEQYF.

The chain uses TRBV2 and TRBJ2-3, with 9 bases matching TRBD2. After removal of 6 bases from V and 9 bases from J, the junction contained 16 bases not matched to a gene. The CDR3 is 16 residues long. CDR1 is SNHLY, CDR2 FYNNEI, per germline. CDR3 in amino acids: CASRELPGLAIGTQYF. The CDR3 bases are TGTGCCAGCAGAGAACTCCCGGGACTAGCTATAGGCACGCAGTATTTT.

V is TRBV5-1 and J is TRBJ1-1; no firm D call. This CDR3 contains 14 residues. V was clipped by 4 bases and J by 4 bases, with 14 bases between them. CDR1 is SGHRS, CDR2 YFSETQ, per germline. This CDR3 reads CASSLWSFSTEAFF. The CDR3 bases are TGCGCCAGCAGCCTCTGGAGTTTTTCCACTGAAGCTTTCTTT.

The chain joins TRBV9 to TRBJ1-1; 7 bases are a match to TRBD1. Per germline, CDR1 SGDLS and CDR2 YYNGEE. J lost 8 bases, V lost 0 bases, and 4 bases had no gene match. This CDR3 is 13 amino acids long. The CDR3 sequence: CASSVGGGQEAFF. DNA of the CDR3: TGTGCCAGCAGCGTAGGTGGGGGACAGGAAGCTTTCTTT. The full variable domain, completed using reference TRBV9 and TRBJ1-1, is DSGVTQTPKHLITATGQRVTLRCSPRSGDLSVYWYQQSLDQGLQFLIQYYNGEERAKGNILERFSAQQFPDLHSELNLSSLELGDSALYFCASSVGGGQEAFFGQGTRLTVV.

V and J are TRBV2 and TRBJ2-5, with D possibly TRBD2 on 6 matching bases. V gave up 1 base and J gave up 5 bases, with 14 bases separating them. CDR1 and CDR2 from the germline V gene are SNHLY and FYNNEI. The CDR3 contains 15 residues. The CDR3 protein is CASSEGGLALETQYF. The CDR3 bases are TGTGCCAGCAGTGAAGGGGGCCTAGCGTTGGAGACCCAGTACTTC.

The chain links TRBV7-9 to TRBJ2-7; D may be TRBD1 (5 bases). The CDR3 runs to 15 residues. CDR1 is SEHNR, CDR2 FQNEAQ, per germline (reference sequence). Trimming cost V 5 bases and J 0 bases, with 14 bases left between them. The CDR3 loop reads CASSLDSVSSYEQYF. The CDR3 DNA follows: TGTGCCAGCAGCCTAGACAGCGTAAGCTCCTACGAGCAGTACTTC.

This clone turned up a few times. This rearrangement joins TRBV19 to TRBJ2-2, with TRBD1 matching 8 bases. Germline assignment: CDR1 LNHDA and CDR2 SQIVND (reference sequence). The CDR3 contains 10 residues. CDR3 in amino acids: CGTGSGELFF. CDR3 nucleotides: TGTGGGACAGGGTCCGGGGAGCTGTTTTTT.

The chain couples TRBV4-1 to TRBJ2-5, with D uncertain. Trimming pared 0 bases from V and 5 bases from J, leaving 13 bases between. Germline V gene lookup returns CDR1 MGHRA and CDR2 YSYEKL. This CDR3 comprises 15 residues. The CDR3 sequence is CASSQDRARLETQYF. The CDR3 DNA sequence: TGCGCCAGCAGCCAAGACCGGGCCCGGTTGGAGACCCAGTACTTC.

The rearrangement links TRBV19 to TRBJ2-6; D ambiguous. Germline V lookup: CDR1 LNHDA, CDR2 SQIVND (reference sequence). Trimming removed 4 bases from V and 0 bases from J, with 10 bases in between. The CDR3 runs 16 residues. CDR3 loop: CASSTHSNSGANVLTF. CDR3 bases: TGTGCCAGTAGTACACACTCCAACTCTGGGGCCAACGTCCTGACTTTC. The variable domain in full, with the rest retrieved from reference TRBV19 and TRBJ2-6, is DGGITQSPKYLFRKEGQNVTLSCEQNLNHDAMYWYRQDPGQGLRLIYYSQIVNDFQKGDIAEGYSVSREKKESFPLTVTSAQKNPTAFYLCASSTHSNSGANVLTFGAGSRLTVL.

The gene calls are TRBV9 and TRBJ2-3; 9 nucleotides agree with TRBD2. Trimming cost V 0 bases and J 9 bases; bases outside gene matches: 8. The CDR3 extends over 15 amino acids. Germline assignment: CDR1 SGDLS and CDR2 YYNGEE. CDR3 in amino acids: CASSVALRGGETQYF. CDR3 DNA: TGTGCCAGCAGCGTAGCTCTGCGGGGGGGCGAGACGCAGTATTTT.